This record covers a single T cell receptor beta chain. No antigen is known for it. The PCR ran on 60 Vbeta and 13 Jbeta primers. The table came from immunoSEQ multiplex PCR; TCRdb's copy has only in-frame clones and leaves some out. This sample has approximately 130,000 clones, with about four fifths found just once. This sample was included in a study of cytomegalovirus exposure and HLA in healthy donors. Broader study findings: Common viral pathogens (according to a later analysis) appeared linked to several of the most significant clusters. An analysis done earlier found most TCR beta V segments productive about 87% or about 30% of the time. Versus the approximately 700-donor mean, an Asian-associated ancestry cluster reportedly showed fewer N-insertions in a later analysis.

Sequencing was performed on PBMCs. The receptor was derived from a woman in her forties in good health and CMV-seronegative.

CDR3 protein: CASSQDYISYNSPLHF. The CDR3 nucleotides are TGCGCCAGCAGCCAAGATTACATCTCCTATAATTCACCCCTCCACTTT. This chain uses TRBV4-3 with TRBJ1-6, with D unresolved. The CDR3 extends over 16 amino acids. Germline assignment: CDR1 LGHNA and CDR2 YSLEER. The germline V and J ends were trimmed by 0 bases and 0 bases, with 6 bases remaining between them.